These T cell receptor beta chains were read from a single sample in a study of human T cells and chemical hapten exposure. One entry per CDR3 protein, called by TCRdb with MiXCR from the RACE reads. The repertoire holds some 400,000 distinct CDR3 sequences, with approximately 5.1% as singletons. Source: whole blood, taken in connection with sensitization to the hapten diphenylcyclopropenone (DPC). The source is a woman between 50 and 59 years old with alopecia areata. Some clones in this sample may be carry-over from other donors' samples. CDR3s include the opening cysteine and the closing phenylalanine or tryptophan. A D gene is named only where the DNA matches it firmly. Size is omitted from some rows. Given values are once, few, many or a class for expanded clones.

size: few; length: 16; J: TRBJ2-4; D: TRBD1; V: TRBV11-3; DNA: TGTGCCAGCAGCGCCGGGACAGGAGTAGCCAAAAACATTCAGTACTTC; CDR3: CASSAGTGVAKNIQYF
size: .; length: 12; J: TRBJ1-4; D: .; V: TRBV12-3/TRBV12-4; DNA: TGTGCCAGCCAGGCGGAAGGTGAAAAACTGTTTTTT; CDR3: CASQAEGEKLFF
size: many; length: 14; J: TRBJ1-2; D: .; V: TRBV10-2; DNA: TGCGCCAGCACGGTCGGGATAGTTGGCTATGGCTACACCTTC; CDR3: CASTVGIVGYGYTF
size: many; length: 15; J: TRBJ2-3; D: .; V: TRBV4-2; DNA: TGTGCCAGCAGCCAAGCCGGGGGTTCCACAGATACGCAGTATTTT; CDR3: CASSQAGGSTDTQYF
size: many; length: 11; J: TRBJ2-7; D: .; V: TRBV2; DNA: TGTGCCAGCACTCTCGCCTACGAGCAGTACTTC; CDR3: CASTLAYEQYF
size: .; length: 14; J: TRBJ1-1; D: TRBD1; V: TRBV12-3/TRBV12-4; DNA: TGTGCCAGCACAATGGGACAGATGAACACTGAAGCTTTCTTT; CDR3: CASTMGQMNTEAFF
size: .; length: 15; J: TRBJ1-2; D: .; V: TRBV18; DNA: TGTGCCAGCTCACCGGGGTGGGACGCCTCCTATGGCTACACCTTC; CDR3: CASSPGWDASYGYTF
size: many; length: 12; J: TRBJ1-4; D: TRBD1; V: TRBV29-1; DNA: TGCAGCGCCAGGACAGGGGTCGAAAAACTGTTTTTT; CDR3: CSARTGVEKLFF
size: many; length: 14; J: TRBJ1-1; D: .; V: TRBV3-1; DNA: TGTGCCAGCAGCCAAGATTCGGAGATCACTGAAGCTTTCTTT; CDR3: CASSQDSEITEAFF
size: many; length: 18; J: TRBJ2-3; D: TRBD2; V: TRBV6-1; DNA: TGTGCCAGCAGTGAAGTGGTAGCGGGAGGGCCGTCTACAGATACGCAGTATTTT; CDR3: CASSEVVAGGPSTDTQYF
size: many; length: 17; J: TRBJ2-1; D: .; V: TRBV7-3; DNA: TGTGCCAGCAGCTTAAGTCCAACTCCAAGGGGTGGCAATGAGCAGTTCTTC; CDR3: CASSLSPTPRGGNEQFF
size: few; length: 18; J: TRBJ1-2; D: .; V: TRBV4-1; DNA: TGCGCCAGCAGCCAAGATAGAACAGTTAGGTCTGGGAACTATGGCTACACCTTC; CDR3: CASSQDRTVRSGNYGYTF
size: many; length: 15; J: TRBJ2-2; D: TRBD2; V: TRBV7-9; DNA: TGTGCCAGCAGCCCCGGGACTAGCGGAGCCGGGGAGCTGTTTTTT; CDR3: CASSPGTSGAGELFF
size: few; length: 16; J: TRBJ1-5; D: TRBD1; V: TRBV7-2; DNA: TGTGCCAGCAGCCTAGCGCCAGGGACAGCCAATCAGCCCCAGCATTTT; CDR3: CASSLAPGTANQPQHF
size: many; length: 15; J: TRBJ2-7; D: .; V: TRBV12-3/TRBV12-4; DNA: TGTGCCAGCAGTCCCTTGGGGCGGAGGGGTTACGAGCAGTACTTC; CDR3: CASSPLGRRGYEQYF
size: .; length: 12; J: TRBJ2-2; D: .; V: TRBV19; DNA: TGTGCCAGTACCTACGACACCGGGGAGCTGTTTTTT; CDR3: CASTYDTGELFF
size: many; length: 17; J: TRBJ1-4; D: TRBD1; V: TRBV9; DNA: TGTGCCAGCAGCGTAGGAGTCAGGGGGCTATCTAATGAAAAACTGTTTTTT; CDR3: CASSVGVRGLSNEKLFF
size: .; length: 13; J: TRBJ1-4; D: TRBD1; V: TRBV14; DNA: TGTGCCAGCAGCCCTGGGACAGCCTCAAAACTGTTTTTT; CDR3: CASSPGTASKLFF
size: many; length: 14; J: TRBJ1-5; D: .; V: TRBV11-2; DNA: TGTGCCAGCAGCTTAGCGGCGGACAATCAGCCCCAGCATTTT; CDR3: CASSLAADNQPQHF
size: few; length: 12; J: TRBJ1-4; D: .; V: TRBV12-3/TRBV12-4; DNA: TGTGCCAGCAGTTTTTTCGGAGAAAAACTGTTTTTT; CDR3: CASSFFGEKLFF
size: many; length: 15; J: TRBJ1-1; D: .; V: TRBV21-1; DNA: TGTGCCAGCAGCAAACCAGGACGGAGGAACACTGAAGCTTTCTTT; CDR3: CASSKPGRRNTEAFF
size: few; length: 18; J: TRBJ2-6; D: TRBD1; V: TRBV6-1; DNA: TGTGCCAGCAGTCATCCGGGACAGGGGAGCTCTGGGGCCAACGTCCTGACTTTC; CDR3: CASSHPGQGSSGANVLTF
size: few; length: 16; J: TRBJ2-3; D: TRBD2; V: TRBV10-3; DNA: TGTGCCATCAGTGAAGCATTAGCGGGAGCCCCAGATACGCAGTATTTT; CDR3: CAISEALAGAPDTQYF
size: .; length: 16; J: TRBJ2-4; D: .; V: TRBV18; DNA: TGTGCCAGCTCACGAGGACAGAGTTTAGCCAAAAACATTCAGTACTTC; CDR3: CASSRGQSLAKNIQYF
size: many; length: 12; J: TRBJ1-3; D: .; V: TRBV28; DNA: TGTGCCAGCAGTGGGGGGGGAGTCACCATATATTTT; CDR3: CASSGGGVTIYF
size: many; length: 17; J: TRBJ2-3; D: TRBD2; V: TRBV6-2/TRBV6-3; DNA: TGTGCCAGCAGTTCCCGGGGGAGCGGGAGGTTTTCAGATACGCAGTATTTT; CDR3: CASSSRGSGRFSDTQYF
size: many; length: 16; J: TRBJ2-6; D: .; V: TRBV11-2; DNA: TGTGCCAGCAGCAAAGCCACGTACCCTGGGGCCAACGTCCTGACTTTC; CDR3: CASSKATYPGANVLTF
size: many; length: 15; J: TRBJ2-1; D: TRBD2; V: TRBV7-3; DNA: TGTGCCAGCAGCTTCGGGACTAGCGGCCACAATGAGCAGTTCTTC; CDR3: CASSFGTSGHNEQFF
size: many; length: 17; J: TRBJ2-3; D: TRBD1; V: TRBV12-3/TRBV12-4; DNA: TGTGCCAGCAGTTCCCCAGGGGACAGGGGAAGCACAGATACGCAGTATTTT; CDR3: CASSSPGDRGSTDTQYF
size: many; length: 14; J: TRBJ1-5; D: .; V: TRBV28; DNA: TGTGCCAGCAGTTTTAATTGGCGTGGTGGGCCCCAGCATTTT; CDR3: CASSFNWRGGPQHF
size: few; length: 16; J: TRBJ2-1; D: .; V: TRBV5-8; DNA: TGTGCCAGCAGCTTGGCTATCGGACCAACTGTGTATGAGCAGTTCTTC; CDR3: CASSLAIGPTVYEQFF
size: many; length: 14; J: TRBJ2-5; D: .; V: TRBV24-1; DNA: TGTGCCACCAGTGATTTCACGCGGGACGGTAGGCTGTACTTC; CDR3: CATSDFTRDGRLYF
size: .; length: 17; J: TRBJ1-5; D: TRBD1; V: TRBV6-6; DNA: TGTGCCAGCAGTAACCCGGGACAGGGGGTGAGCAATCAGCCCCAGCATTTT; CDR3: CASSNPGQGVSNQPQHF
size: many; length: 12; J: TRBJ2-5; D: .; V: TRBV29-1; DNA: TGCAGCGTAAGAAGGGTTCAAGAGACCCAGTACTTC; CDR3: CSVRRVQETQYF
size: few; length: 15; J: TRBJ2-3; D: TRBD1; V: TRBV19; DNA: TGTGCCAGTAGTATAAGACAGGGAAGGTGGGATACGCAGTATTTT; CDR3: CASSIRQGRWDTQYF
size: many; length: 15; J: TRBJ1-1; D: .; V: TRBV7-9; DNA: TGTGCCAGCAGCTTAGGGAACAGGGAGGGGACTGAAGCTTTCTTT; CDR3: CASSLGNREGTEAFF
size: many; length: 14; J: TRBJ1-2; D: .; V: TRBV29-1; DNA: TGCAGCGTTGACCCCCCGGGACACGACAGGGGCTACACCTTC; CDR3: CSVDPPGHDRGYTF
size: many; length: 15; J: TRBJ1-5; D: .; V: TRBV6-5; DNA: TGTGCCAGCAGTTACTCAATTACGGGCAATCAGCCCCAGCATTTT; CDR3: CASSYSITGNQPQHF
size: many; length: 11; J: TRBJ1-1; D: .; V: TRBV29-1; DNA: TGCAGCGTTGAAACGAACACTGAAGCTTTCTTT; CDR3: CSVETNTEAFF
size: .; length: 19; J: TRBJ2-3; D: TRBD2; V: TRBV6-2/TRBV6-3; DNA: TGTGCCAGCAGGCGTAGTCGGACTAGCGGGGAGTATTTCACAGATACGCAGTATTTT; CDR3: CASRRSRTSGEYFTDTQYF
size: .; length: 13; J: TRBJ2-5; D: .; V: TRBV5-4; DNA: TGTGCCAGCAGTCTGCCAACCCAAGAGACCCAGTACTTC; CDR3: CASSLPTQETQYF
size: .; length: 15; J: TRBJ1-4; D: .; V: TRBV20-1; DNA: TGCAGTGCTAGAGATCTCGACGGGGCTCGTGAAAAACTGTTTTTT; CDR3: CSARDLDGAREKLFF
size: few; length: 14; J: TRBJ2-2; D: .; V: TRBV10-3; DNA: TGTGCCATCAAGGACGGGGGGAACACCGGGGAGCTGTTTTTT; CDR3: CAIKDGGNTGELFF
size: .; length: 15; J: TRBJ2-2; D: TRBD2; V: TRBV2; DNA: TGTGCCAGCACCGGGACTAGCGGGGGCCAGGGGGAGCTGTTTTTT; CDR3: CASTGTSGGQGELFF
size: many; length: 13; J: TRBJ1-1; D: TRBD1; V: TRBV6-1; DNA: TGTGCCAGCAGCTGGGGACAGTCCACTGAAGCTTTCTTT; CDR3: CASSWGQSTEAFF